Presented here are 6 T cell receptor beta chains from one specimen sequenced in a study of T cells after somatic rescue of genetic block. This table comes from immunoSEQ multiplex PCR, and its TCRdb copy is limited to in-frame clones, with some not included. The data show about 88,000 clones, just under 90% seen once. The sequenced sample consisted of peripheral blood mononuclear cells (PBMCs). The receptors were gathered from a woman aged 18-29 years.

The gene calls are TRBV28 and TRBJ1-2; TRBD1 agrees at 8 bases. The CDR3 contains 15 residues. CDR1 and CDR2 (germline): MDHEN, SYDVKM. Trimming took 5 bases from V and 3 from J; bases not matched to a gene: 8. CDR3 bases: TGTGCCAGCAGTCCCCCAGGGGGCTTTGACTATGGCTACACCTTC. Its protein product is CASSPPGGFDYGYTF.

The chain combines TRBV11-2 with TRBJ1-2; 8 nucleotides align to TRBD1. Germline V lookup: CDR1 SGHAT, CDR2 FQNNGV. The CDR3 runs to 17 residues. V lost 5 bases, J lost 8 bases, and 19 bases stayed unmatched. The CDR3 coding sequence is TGTGCCAGCAGCCCCCTTAATGGGACAGGTCGGCTGAGGGGCTACACCTTC. It yields the protein CASSPLNGTGRLRGYTF. The full variable domain, its missing parts supplied by reference TRBV11-2 and TRBJ1-2, is EAGVAQSPRYKIIEKRQSVAFWCNPISGHATLYWYQQILGQGPKLLIQFQNNGVVDDSQLPKDRFSAERLKGVDSTLKIQPAKLEDSAVYLCASSPLNGTGRLRGYTFGSGTRLTVV.

The V gene is TRBV28, the J gene TRBJ1-3; D is perhaps TRBD1 (6 bases). Trimming took 6 bases from V and 2 from J, leaving 17 bases between them. CDR1 and CDR2 (germline): MDHEN, SYDVKM. The CDR3 is 16 amino acids. As DNA, the CDR3 is TGTGCCAGCAGCCTAACAGGGACCCCAACTGGAAACACCATATATTTT. It specifies CASSLTGTPTGNTIYF.

J is TRBJ2-1 and V is TRBV5-4, with 8 bases that match TRBD2. CDR3 size: 14 residues. Germline CDR1 and CDR2: SGHNT and YYREEE (reference sequence). Losses at the gene ends were 1 base for V and 8 bases for J; bases not matched to a gene: 5. CDR3 in amino acids: CASSLQTSVHEQFF. Written as DNA, the CDR3 is TGTGCCAGCAGCTTGCAGACTAGCGTCCATGAGCAGTTCTTC.

V is TRBV7-8 and J is TRBJ2-1; a weak D match, TRBD2 (7 bases). Trimming took 11 bases from V and 9 from J, leaving 20 bases between them. CDR1 and CDR2 (germline): SGHVS, FQNEAQ. The CDR3 runs 13 residues. CDR3 bases: TGTGCCCTGGGCGGGGGCAGGGTGGGTGAGCAGTTCTTC. Translation gives CALGGGRVGEQFF.

The chain combines TRBV18 with TRBJ2-1; TRBD2 agrees at 7 bases. Trimming cost V 3 bases and J 5 bases; bases outside gene matches: 7. Germline V gives CDR1 KGHSH, CDR2 LQKENI. The CDR3 length is 15 residues. CDR3 coding DNA: TGTGCCAGCTCACCGTTGGGGACTACAAACAATGAGCAGTTCTTC. Its translation is CASSPLGTTNNEQFF.